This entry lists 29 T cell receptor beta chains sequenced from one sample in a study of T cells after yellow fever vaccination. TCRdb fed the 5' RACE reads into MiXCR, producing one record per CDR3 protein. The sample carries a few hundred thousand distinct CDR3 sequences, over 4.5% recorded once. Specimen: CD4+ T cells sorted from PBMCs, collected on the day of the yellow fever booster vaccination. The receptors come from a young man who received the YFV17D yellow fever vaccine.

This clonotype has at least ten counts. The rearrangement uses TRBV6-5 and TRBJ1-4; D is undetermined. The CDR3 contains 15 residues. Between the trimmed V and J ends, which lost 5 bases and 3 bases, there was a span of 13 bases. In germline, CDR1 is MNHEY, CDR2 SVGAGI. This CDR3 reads CASSDFGGANEKLFF. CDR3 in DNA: TGTGCCAGCAGTGACTTTGGTGGGGCTAATGAAAAACTGTTTTTT.

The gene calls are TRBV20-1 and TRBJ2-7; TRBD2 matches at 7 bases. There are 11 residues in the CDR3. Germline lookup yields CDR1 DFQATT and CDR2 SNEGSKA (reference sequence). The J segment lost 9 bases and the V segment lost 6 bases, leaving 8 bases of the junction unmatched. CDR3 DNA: TGCAGTGCCCCGCGGGGGAATGGGCAGTACTTC. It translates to CSAPRGNGQYF.

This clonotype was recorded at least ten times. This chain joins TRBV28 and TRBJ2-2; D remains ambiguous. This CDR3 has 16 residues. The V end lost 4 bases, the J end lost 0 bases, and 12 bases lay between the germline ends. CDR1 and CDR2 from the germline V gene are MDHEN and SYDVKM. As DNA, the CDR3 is TGTGCCAGCAGTTCCGCCGGTCTCCCGAACACCGGGGAGCTGTTTTTT. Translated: CASSSAGLPNTGELFF.

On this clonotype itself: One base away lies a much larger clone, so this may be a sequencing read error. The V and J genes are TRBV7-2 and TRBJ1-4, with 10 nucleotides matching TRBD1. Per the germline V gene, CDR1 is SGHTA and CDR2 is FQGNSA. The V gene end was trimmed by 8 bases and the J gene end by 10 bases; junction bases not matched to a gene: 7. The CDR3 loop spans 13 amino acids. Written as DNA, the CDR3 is TGTGCCAGCGGCCCAGGACAGGGGGGAAAACTGTTTTTT. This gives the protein CASGPGQGGKLFF.

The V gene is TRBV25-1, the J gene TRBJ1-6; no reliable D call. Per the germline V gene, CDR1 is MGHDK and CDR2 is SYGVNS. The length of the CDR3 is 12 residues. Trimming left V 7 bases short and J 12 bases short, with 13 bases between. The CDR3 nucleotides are TGTGCCAGCACCCCTGGTCCCGGACCCCTCCACTTT. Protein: CASTPGPGPLHF.

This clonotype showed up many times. The CDR3 DNA sequence: TGTGCCAGCAGCTTGGGGGGACAGAGCTCCTACAATGAGCAGTTCTTC. This gives the protein CASSLGGQSSYNEQFF. The chain combines TRBV5-4 with TRBJ2-1; 7 nucleotides line up with TRBD1. CDR3 length equals 16 residues. Germline loops: CDR1 SGHNT, CDR2 YYREEE (reference sequence). With 0 bases clipped from V and 0 bases from J, the junction kept 3 bases outside the gene matches.

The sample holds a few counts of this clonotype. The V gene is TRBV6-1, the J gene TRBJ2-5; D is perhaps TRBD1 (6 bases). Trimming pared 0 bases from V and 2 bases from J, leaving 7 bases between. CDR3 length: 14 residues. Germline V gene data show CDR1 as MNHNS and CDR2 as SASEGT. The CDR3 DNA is TGTGCCAGCAGTGAAGCCGGACAGCAAGAGACCCAGTACTTC. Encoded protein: CASSEAGQQETQYF.

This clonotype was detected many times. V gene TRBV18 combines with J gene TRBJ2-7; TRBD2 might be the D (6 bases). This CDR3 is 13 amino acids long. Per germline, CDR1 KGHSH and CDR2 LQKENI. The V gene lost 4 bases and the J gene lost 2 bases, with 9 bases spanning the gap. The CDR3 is CASSRAGPYEQYV. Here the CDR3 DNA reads TGTGCCAGCTCACGGGCGGGGCCCTACGAGCAGTACGTC.

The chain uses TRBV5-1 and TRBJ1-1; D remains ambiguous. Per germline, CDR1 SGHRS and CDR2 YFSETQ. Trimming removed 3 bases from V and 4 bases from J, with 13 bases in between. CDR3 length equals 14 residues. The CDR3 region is CASSSRTGPTEAFF. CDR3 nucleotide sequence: TGCGCCAGCAGCTCCAGGACCGGCCCCACTGAAGCTTTCTTT.

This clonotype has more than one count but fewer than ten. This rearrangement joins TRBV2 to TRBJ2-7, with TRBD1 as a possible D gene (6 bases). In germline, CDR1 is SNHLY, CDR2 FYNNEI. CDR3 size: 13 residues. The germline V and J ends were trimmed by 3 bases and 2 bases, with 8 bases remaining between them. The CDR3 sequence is CASSDGQTYEQYV. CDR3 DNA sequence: TGTGCCAGCAGTGATGGACAGACCTACGAGCAGTACGTC.

The CDR3 coding sequence is TGTGCCAGCAGCGTAGAAAGGAGGACCGGGGAGCTGTTTTTT. Protein: CASSVERRTGELFF. J is TRBJ2-2 and V is TRBV9; D is possibly TRBD2 (5 bases). This CDR3 region has 14 residues. Germline V CDR1 and CDR2: SGDLS, YYNGEE. Trimming took 0 bases from V and 5 from J, leaving 8 bases between them.

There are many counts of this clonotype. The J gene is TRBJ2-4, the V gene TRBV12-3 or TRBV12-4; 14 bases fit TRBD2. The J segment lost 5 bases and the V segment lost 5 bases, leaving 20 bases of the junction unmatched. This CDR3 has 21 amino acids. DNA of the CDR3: TGTGCCAGCAGTGAAAGAAGGGATCCGGGACTAGCGGGGGTAGAGGAAAACATTCAGTACTTC. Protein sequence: CASSERRDPGLAGVEENIQYF.

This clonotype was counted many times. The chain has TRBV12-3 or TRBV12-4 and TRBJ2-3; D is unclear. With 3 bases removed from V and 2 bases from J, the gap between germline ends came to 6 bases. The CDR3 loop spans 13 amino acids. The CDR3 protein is CASSLGPTDTQYF. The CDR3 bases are TGTGCCAGCAGTTTGGGCCCCACAGATACGCAGTATTTT.

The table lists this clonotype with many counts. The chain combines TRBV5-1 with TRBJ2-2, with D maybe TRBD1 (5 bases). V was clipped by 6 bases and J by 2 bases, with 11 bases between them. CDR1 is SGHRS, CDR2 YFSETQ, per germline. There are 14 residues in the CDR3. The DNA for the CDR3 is TGCGCCAGCAAATTTGACAGCAACACCGGGGAGCTGTTTTTT. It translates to CASKFDSNTGELFF.

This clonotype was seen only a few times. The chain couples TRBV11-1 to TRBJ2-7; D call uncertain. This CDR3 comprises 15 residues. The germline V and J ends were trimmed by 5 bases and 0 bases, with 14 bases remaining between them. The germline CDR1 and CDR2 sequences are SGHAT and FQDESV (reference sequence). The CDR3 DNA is TGTGCCAGCAGCCCGTTCGGTAGCCTCTCCTACGAGCAGTACGTC. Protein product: CASSPFGSLSYEQYV.

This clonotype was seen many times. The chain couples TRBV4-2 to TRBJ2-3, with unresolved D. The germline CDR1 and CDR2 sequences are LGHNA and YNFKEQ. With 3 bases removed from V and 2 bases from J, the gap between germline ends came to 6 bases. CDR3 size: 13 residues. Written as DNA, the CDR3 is TGTGCCAGCAGCCACAACCCCACAGATACGCAGTATTTT. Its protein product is CASSHNPTDTQYF.

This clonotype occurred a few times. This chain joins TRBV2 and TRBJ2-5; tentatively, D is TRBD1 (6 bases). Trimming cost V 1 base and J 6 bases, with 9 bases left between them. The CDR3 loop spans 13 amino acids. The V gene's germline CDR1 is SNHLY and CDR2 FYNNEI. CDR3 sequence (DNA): TGTGCCAGCAGTGAAGACAGGGCAAAGACCCAGTACTTC. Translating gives CASSEDRAKTQYF.

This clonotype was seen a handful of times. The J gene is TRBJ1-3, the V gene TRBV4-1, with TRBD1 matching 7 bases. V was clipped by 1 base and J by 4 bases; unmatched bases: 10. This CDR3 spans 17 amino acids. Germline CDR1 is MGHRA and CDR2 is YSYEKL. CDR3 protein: CASSQVARDRNGNTIYF. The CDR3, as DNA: TGCGCCAGCAGCCAAGTCGCACGGGACAGAAACGGAAACACCATATATTTT.

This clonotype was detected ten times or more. The CDR3 spells CASSQGENQPQHF. The CDR3 nucleotides read TGCGCCAGCAGCCAAGGTGAAAACCAGCCCCAGCATTTT. This chain joins TRBV4-3 and TRBJ1-5; D call uncertain. Germline assignment: CDR1 LGHNA and CDR2 YSLEER. The CDR3 consists of 13 residues. V gave up 1 base and J gave up 7 bases, with 8 bases separating them.

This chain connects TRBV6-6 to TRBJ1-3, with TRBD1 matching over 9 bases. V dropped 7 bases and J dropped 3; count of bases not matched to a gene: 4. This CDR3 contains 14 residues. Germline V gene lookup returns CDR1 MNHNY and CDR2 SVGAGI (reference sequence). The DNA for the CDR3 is TGTGCCAGCACGTCGACAGGGGGTGGAAACACCATATATTTT. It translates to CASTSTGGGNTIYF.

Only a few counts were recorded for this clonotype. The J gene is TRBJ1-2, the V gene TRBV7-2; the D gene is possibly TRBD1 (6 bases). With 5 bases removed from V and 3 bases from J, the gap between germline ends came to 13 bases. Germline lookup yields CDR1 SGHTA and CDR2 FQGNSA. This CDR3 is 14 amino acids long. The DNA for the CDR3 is TGTGCCAGCAGCCCAACAGGGAGAGACTATGGCTACACCTTC. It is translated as CASSPTGRDYGYTF.

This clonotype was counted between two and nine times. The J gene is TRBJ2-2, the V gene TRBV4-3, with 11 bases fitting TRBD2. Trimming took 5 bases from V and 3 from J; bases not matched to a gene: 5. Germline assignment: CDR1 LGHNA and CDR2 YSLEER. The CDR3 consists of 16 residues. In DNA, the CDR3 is TGCGCCAGCAGCTCGCTAGCGGGGGGCGACACCGGGGAGCTGTTTTTT. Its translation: CASSSLAGGDTGELFF.

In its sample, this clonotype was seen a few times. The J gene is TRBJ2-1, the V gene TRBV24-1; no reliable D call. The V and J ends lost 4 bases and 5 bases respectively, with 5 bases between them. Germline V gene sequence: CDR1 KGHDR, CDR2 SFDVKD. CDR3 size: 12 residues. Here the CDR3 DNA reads TGTGCCACCAGTGAAAGAAACAATGAGCAGTTCTTC. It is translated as CATSERNNEQFF.

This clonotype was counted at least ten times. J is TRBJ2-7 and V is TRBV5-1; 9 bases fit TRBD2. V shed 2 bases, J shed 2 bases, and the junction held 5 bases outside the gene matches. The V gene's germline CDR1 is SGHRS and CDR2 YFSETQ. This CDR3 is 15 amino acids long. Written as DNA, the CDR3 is TGCGCCAGCAGCTTTTTAGCGGGGGAGACCTACGAGCAGTACTTC. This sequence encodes CASSFLAGETYEQYF.

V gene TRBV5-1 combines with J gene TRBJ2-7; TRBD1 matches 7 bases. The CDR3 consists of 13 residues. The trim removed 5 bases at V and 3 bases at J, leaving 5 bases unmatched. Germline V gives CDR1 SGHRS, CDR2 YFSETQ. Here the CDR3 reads CASREGAGYEQYF. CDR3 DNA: TGCGCCAGCAGAGAGGGGGCGGGCTACGAGCAGTACTTC.

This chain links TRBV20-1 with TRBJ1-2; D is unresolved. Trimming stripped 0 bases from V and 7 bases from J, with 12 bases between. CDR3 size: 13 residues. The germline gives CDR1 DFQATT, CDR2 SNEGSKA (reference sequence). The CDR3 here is CSARDPGMSGYTF. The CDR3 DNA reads TGCAGTGCTAGAGATCCGGGGATGAGTGGCTACACCTTC.

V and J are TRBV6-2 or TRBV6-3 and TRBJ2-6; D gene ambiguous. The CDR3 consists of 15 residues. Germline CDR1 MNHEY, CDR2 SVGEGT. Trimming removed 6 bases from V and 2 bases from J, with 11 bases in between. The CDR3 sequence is CASSPRSPGANVLTF. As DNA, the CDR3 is TGTGCCAGCAGCCCCCGATCCCCTGGGGCCAACGTCCTGACTTTC.

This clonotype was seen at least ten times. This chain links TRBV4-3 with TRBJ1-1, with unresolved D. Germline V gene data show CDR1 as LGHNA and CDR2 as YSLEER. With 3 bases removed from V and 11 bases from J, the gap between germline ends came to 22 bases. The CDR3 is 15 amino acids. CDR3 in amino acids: CASSQALSGGNNAFF. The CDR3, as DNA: TGCGCCAGCAGCCAGGCCTTATCGGGAGGGAATAACGCTTTCTTT.

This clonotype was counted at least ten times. The CDR3 loop reads CASSFPLVTDTQYF. CDR3 nucleotide sequence: TGCGCCAGCAGCTTCCCCCTCGTCACAGATACGCAGTATTTT. V gene TRBV5-1 combines with J gene TRBJ2-3, with D hard to call. The germline V and J ends were trimmed by 2 bases and 2 bases, with 9 bases remaining between them. The CDR3 covers 14 residues. The germline gives CDR1 SGHRS, CDR2 YFSETQ.